This TCR beta chain was profiled in a study of cytomegalovirus exposure and HLA in healthy donors. Study-wide points: In a later analysis, DRB1 alleles had the most associated TCRs; HLA-C alleles the fewest. Three chains tied to CMV proved CMV antigen-specific in vitro. A later analysis linked a missense variant in DCLRE1C to the trimming of TCR beta V and J genes.

The PCR was carried out with 60 Vbeta primers and 13 Jbeta primers. Sequenced by immunoSEQ multiplex PCR; TCRdb stores in-frame clones only, minus some. This repertoire shows just over 150,000 clones, 60% to 80% found once; its top ten account for around 0.89%. V dropped 3 bases and J dropped 7; count of bases not matched to a gene: 9. The CDR3 has 15 amino acids. CDR1 is WNHNN, CDR2 SYGVQD, per germline (reference sequence). This clone was seen only a few times. The antigen is unknown. This receptor was taken from a woman aged 45-59 years in good health and CMV-seropositive. The material sequenced was PBMCs. The chain employs TRBV10-1 and TRBJ2-1; the match to TRBD1 covers 7 bases. As DNA, the CDR3 is TGCGCCAGCAGTGACCCCGCCGGGACAGTTAATGAGCAGTTCTTC. Amino acid sequence: CASSDPAGTVNEQFF.